These 27 T cell receptor beta chains were sequenced from one sample in a study of T cell responses to AZD1222 COVID-19 vaccine. TCRdb's copy holds only in-frame clones and misses some; the assay was immunoSEQ multiplex PCR. The sample holds some 170,000 clones, around 92% seen once. The sample in question was peripheral blood, obtained on day 0 of MenACWY control vaccination. These receptors were taken from an adult in good health.

V usage is TRBV5-4 and J usage is TRBJ1-1; D remains ambiguous. V lost 0 bases and J lost 1, with 13 bases in between. Germline V gene data show CDR1 as SGHNT and CDR2 as YYREEE (reference sequence). This CDR3 region has 16 residues. In DNA, the CDR3 is TGTGCCAGCAGCTTGGTAGTGCGACGGGGGAACACTGAAGCTTTCTTT. Its translation is CASSLVVRRGNTEAFF.

V and J are TRBV3-1 (or the pseudogene TRBV3-2) and TRBJ2-5, with a possible D match to TRBD2 (5 bases). The germline V gene has CDR1 LGHDT and CDR2 YNNKEL (reference sequence). Trimming removed 1 base from V and 5 bases from J, with 17 bases in between. This CDR3 spans 16 amino acids. CDR3 protein: CASSQVARSTGETQYF. In nucleotides, the CDR3 is TGTGCCAGCAGCCAAGTTGCCAGGTCCACGGGGGAGACCCAGTACTTC.

The chain recombines TRBV7-9 with TRBJ1-2; 8 nucleotides line up with TRBD1. The CDR3 sequence is 15 residues long. J was trimmed by 7 bases and V by 2 bases; bases with no gene match: 9. CDR1 is SEHNR and CDR2 is FQNEAQ in the germline V gene (reference sequence). The CDR3 loop reads CASSLNAQGARGYTF. The CDR3 DNA reads TGTGCCAGCAGCTTAAACGCCCAGGGGGCGCGTGGCTACACCTTC.

The genes are TRBV15 and TRBJ2-1, with a possible D match to TRBD2 (7 bases). Germline assignment: CDR1 LNHNV and CDR2 YYDKDF (reference sequence). The CDR3 contains 17 residues. V was trimmed by 6 bases and J by 8 bases, leaving 26 bases between them. The CDR3 is CATRSWAGARDRDEQFF. As DNA, the CDR3 is TGTGCCACCAGGTCCTGGGCGGGGGCGCGGGATAGGGATGAGCAGTTCTTC.

This sequence joins TRBV12-5 and TRBJ1-2; the D is unclear. The V gene's germline CDR1 is LGHNT and CDR2 FRNRAP. The CDR3 runs to 15 residues. Trimming left V 4 bases short and J 6 bases short, with 18 bases between. CDR3 in amino acids: CASGSVGQVLNGYTF. In nucleotides, the CDR3 is TGTGCTAGTGGTTCGGTAGGGCAGGTCCTAAATGGCTACACCTTC. The full variable domain, completed using reference TRBV12-5 and TRBJ1-2, is DARVTQTPRHKVTEMGQEVTMRCQPILGHNTVFWYRQTMMQGLELLAYFRNRAPLDDSGMPKDRFSAEMPDATLATLKIQPSEPRDSAVYFCASGSVGQVLNGYTFGSGTRLTVV.

The chain combines TRBV10-2 with TRBJ2-7; no firm D call. Per germline, CDR1 WSHSY and CDR2 SAAADI. V was pared by 4 bases and J by 1 base, with 8 bases between. This CDR3 is built from 13 residues. The CDR3 bases are TGCGCCAGCAGTGCGCGCGGATCCTACGAGCAGTACTTC. Its protein product is CASSARGSYEQYF.

The gene calls are TRBV7-2 and TRBJ2-3; 9 positions match TRBD1. Germline values: CDR1 SGHTA, CDR2 FQGNSA. J lost 5 bases, V lost 4 bases, and 7 bases had no gene match. The CDR3 totals 15 residues. Here the CDR3 DNA reads TGTGCCAGCAGCTCCCCGGGACAGGGTGGAGATACGCAGTATTTT. It is translated as CASSSPGQGGDTQYF.

The genes are TRBV2 and TRBJ1-5; D is unresolved. The CDR3 length is 14 residues. From germline, CDR1 is SNHLY and CDR2 FYNNEI. Trimming removed 4 bases at V and 3 bases at J, with 10 bases between. The CDR3 nucleotides are TGTGCCAGCAGTGGGGGTGGGTTCAATCAGCCCCAGCATTTT. Its protein is CASSGGGFNQPQHF. Drawing the rest from reference TRBV2 and TRBJ1-5, the complete variable domain is EPEVTQTPSHQVTQMGQEVILRCVPISNHLYFYWYRQILGQKVEFLVSFYNNEISEKSEIFDDQFSVERPDGSNFTLKIRSTKLEDSAMYFCASSGGGFNQPQHFGDGTRLSIL.

CDR3 DNA sequence: TGTGCCAGCACCTGGACTAGCGGCTACGAGCAGTACTTC. Its protein is CASTWTSGYEQYF. V is TRBV6-5 and J is TRBJ2-7; 10 positions match TRBD2. The CDR3 sequence is 13 residues long. Trimming removed 7 bases from V and 3 bases from J; junction bases left unmatched: 3. Germline V gives CDR1 MNHEY, CDR2 SVGAGI.

A single count supports this clone. Here the CDR3 DNA reads TGTGCCAGCAGCCCAACCGGGGGGGCATACTACGAGCAGTACTTC. Encoded protein: CASSPTGGAYYEQYF. The chain couples TRBV27 to TRBJ2-7, with TRBD2 identical over 8 bases. CDR3 size: 15 residues. From germline, CDR1 is MNHEY and CDR2 SMNVEV (reference sequence). J was trimmed by 3 bases and V by 6 bases; bases with no gene match: 10.

Note on this clone: A read error may produce the germline difference seen at one junction end. This chain joins TRBV7-7 and TRBJ2-5; D is undetermined. The CDR3 length is 13 residues. Germline CDR1 reads SSHAT; CDR2 reads FNYEAQ (reference sequence). The CDR3 reads CASSFRLQETQYF. In nucleotides, the CDR3 is TGTGCTAGCAGCTTTAGGCTGCAAGAGACCCAGTACTTC.

The chain recombines TRBV2 with TRBJ1-1, with a tentative D call TRBD1 (5 bases). Germline assignment: CDR1 SNHLY and CDR2 FYNNEI. CDR3 length: 15 amino acids. Trimming shortened V by 7 bases and J by 5 bases, and 20 bases separated the two germline ends. As DNA, the CDR3 is TGTGCCAGCACTTGGTATGGGGCCCGGGGGACTGAAGCTTTCTTT. Protein product: CASTWYGARGTEAFF.

This sequence joins TRBV10-1 and TRBJ2-1; 9 bases agree with TRBD1. This CDR3 is 14 amino acids long. The J segment lost 5 bases and the V segment lost 5 bases, leaving 4 bases of the junction unmatched. CDR1 is WNHNN and CDR2 is SYGVQD in the germline V gene (reference sequence). The CDR3 bases are TGCGCCAGCAGTCCGGGGACAGGGCACAATGAGCAGTTCTTC. This translates into CASSPGTGHNEQFF.

CDR3 sequence: CASSWGTSGYEQYF. CDR3 coding DNA: TGTGCCAGCAGTTGGGGGACTAGCGGGTACGAGCAGTACTTC. The rearrangement links TRBV27 to TRBJ2-7; 12 nucleotides agree with TRBD2. Germline assignment: CDR1 MNHEY and CDR2 SMNVEV (reference sequence). This CDR3 comprises 14 residues. The V and J ends lost 4 bases and 4 bases, in that order; junction bases with no gene match: 2.

This chain connects TRBV27 to TRBJ2-5; tentative D call: TRBD2 (5 bases). Germline CDR1 MNHEY, CDR2 SMNVEV (reference sequence). The CDR3 loop spans 16 amino acids. V was cut by 0 bases and J by 1 base, with 12 bases left in between. The CDR3, as DNA: TGTGCCAGCAGTTTATCCCTAGCTAGGAGCCAAGAGACCCAGTACTTC. Translated: CASSLSLARSQETQYF.

The V call is TRBV5-8, the J call TRBJ2-1; D gene unclear. The CDR3 loop spans 8 amino acids. Germline assignment: CDR1 SGHTS and CDR2 YDEGEE. Trimming took 4 bases from V and 14 from J, leaving 4 bases between them. The CDR3 bases are TGTGCCAGCAGCCTTAAGTTCTTC. Its translation is CASSLKFF.

The rearrangement uses TRBV19 and TRBJ1-5; 8 bases are shared with TRBD1. Germline V lookup: CDR1 LNHDA, CDR2 SQIVND (reference sequence). The CDR3 totals 14 residues. Trimming removed 7 bases from V and 7 bases from J; junction bases left unmatched: 9. CDR3 nucleotide sequence: TGTGCCAGTACCGGACAGGGAGGTTGGCAGCCCCAGCATTTT. This sequence encodes CASTGQGGWQPQHF.

The chain recombines TRBV12-3 or TRBV12-4 with TRBJ2-5, with D perhaps TRBD1 (6 bases). The V end lost 6 bases, the J end lost 3 bases, and 11 bases lay between the germline ends. The CDR3 extends over 13 amino acids. The CDR3 protein is CASREDSEETQYF. The DNA for the CDR3 is TGTGCCAGCAGGGAGGACAGTGAAGAGACCCAGTACTTC.

V gene TRBV19 combines with J gene TRBJ2-1; D assignment may be TRBD1 or TRBD2 (6 bases each). V lost 2 bases and J 8 bases, leaving 10 bases between the germline ends. Germline CDR1 LNHDA, CDR2 SQIVND (reference sequence). The CDR3 runs to 13 residues. CDR3 coding DNA: TGTGCCAGTAGTATATGGGGGGCCGATGAGCAGTTCTTC. This codes for CASSIWGADEQFF.

The chain recombines TRBV19 with TRBJ1-6, with unresolved D. V lost 3 bases to trimming and J lost 10 bases, with 13 bases between them. Germline CDR1 reads LNHDA; CDR2 reads SQIVND (reference sequence). This CDR3 spans 14 amino acids. CDR3 region: CASSIDPGGSPLHF. DNA of the CDR3: TGTGCCAGTAGTATTGACCCCGGAGGGTCACCCCTCCACTTT.

This chain's CDR3 is CASSQAFGLGSEQFF. The CDR3, as DNA: TGTGCCAGCAGCCAGGCTTTCGGACTAGGGAGTGAGCAGTTCTTC. The chain combines TRBV14 with TRBJ2-1, with 7 positions matching TRBD2. The V gene's germline CDR1 is SGHDN and CDR2 FVKESK. This CDR3 region has 15 residues. The V gene end was trimmed by 3 bases and the J gene end by 9 bases; junction bases not matched to a gene: 11.

A single count supports this clone. The rearrangement links TRBV6-5 to TRBJ1-1; the match to TRBD1 covers 7 bases. CDR3 length equals 15 residues. CDR1 is MNHEY, CDR2 SVGAGI, per germline. The junction had 10 bases not matched to a gene; V was cut back by 6 bases and J by 3 bases. The CDR3 region has the DNA TGTGCCAGCAGGCCGCCGGGACAGCGGGACACTGAAGCTTTCTTT. This translates into CASRPPGQRDTEAFF.

The chain combines TRBV14 with TRBJ2-7; TRBD2 aligns across 7 bases. V trimming: 4 bases; J trimming: 3 bases; junction bases outside the gene matches: 9. Germline V gives CDR1 SGHDN, CDR2 FVKESK. The CDR3 totals 15 residues. CDR3 nucleotide sequence: TGTGCCAGCAGCCGATTCGGGGGGTTGGGCTACGAGCAGTACTTC. Translating gives CASSRFGGLGYEQYF.

In nucleotides, the CDR3 is TGTGCCACCAGCGGCGCGGGAGCTGTTTGGAATCAGCCCCAGCATTTT. Protein product: CATSGAGAVWNQPQHF. This chain joins TRBV24-1 and TRBJ1-5, with unresolved D. CDR3 size: 16 residues. The V end lost 7 bases, the J end lost 4 bases, and 19 bases lay between the germline ends. Germline CDR1 and CDR2: KGHDR and SFDVKD.

CDR3 sequence: CASSRDGDFTDTQYF. The CDR3 DNA reads as TGTGCCAGCAGCAGGGACGGTGACTTCACAGATACGCAGTATTTT. The chain employs TRBV7-9 and TRBJ2-3; TRBD1 or TRBD2 may be the D gene (5 bases each). The CDR3 has 15 residues. Germline assignment: CDR1 SEHNR and CDR2 FQNEAQ (reference sequence). Between the trimmed V and J ends, which lost 5 bases and 2 bases, there was a span of 14 bases.

The chain employs TRBV14 and TRBJ1-2; 7 bases align to TRBD1. Looked up from germline, CDR1 is SGHDN and CDR2 is FVKESK. J was trimmed by 2 bases and V by 5 bases; bases with no gene match: 2. This CDR3 has 13 amino acids. The CDR3 is CASSRGRNYGYTF. CDR3 DNA sequence: TGTGCCAGCAGCAGGGGGCGCAACTATGGCTACACCTTC.

Notes on this clone: At one of its ends the junction is not consistent with the germline gene, which may arise from a read error. The chain carries TRBV6-5 and TRBJ1-4, with D possibly being TRBD1 (5 bases). The CDR3 runs to 13 residues. From germline, CDR1 is MNHEY and CDR2 SVGAGI. The CDR3 coding sequence is TGTGCCAGCAGCTACGGGACTAAAGAAAAACTGTTTTTT. Protein product: CASSYGTKEKLFF.